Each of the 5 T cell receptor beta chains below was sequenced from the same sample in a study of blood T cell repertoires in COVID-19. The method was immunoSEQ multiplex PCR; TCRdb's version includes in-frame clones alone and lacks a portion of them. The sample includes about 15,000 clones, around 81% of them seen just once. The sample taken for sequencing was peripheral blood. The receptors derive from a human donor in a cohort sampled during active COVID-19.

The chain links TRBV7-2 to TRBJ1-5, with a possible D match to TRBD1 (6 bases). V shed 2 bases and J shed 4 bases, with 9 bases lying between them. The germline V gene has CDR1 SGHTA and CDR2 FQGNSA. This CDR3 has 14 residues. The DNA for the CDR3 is TGTGCCAGCAGCTTAACAGGGTCAAATCAGCCCCAGCATTTT. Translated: CASSLTGSNQPQHF.

The CDR3 DNA sequence: TGCAGCGTCAGGCAGGGACAGGGGGCTGCTAACTATGGCTACACCTTC. Protein sequence: CSVRQGQGAANYGYTF. The chain employs TRBV29-1 and TRBJ1-2, with 12 positions matching TRBD1. Trimming at V came to 6 bases and at J to 0 bases, leaving 8 bases not matched to a gene. The germline gives CDR1 SQVTM, CDR2 ANQGSEA. The CDR3 is made up of 16 amino acids.

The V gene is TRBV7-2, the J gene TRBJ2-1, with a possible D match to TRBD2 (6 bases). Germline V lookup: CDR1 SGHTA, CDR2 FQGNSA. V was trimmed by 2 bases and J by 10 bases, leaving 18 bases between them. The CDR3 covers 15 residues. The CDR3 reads CASSLRLLTAGEQFF. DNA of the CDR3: TGTGCCAGCAGCTTAAGGCTCCTGACGGCGGGGGAGCAGTTCTTC.

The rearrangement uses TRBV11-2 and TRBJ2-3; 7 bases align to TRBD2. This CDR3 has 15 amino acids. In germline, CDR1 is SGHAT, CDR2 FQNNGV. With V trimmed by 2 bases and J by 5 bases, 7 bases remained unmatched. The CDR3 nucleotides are TGTGCCAGCAGCTTATTTCCGGGGGGATTAGATACGCAGTATTTT. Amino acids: CASSLFPGGLDTQYF.

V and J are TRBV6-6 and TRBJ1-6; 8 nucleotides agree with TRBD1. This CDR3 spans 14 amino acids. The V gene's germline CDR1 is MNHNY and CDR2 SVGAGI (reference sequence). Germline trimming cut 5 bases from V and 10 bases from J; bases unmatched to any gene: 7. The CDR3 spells CASSTDRGGSPLHF. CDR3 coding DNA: TGTGCCAGCAGTACCGACAGGGGAGGCTCACCCCTCCACTTT.